These 2 T cell receptor beta chains came from one sample sequenced in a study of blood T cell repertoires in COVID-19. Generated by immunoSEQ multiplex PCR, the TCRdb table keeps only in-frame clones and is missing some. Of 25,000 to 30,000 clones in the sample, approximately 94% are singletons; the top ten hold around 4%. Sequencing used peripheral blood. The source is a human donor with active COVID-19. The donor label of this sample is uncertain.

The rearrangement links TRBV20-1 to TRBJ2-7; TRBD2 agrees at 9 bases. This CDR3 is 15 amino acids long. Germline lookup yields CDR1 DFQATT and CDR2 SNEGSKA (reference sequence). The trim removed 3 bases at V and 7 bases at J, leaving 13 bases unmatched. CDR3 amino acids: CSASTIAGAIREQYF. The CDR3 DNA sequence: TGCAGTGCTAGTACAATAGCGGGAGCCATTCGGGAGCAGTACTTC.

The chain links TRBV25-1 to TRBJ2-3, with 10 bases identical to TRBD2. Germline V CDR1 and CDR2: MGHDK, SYGVNS. Germline trimming cut 6 bases from V and 0 bases from J; bases unmatched to any gene: 9. The CDR3 runs to 17 residues. This CDR3 reads CASRRRTSGTSTDTQYF. DNA of the CDR3: TGTGCCAGCAGAAGAAGGACTAGCGGTACTAGCACAGATACGCAGTATTTT.